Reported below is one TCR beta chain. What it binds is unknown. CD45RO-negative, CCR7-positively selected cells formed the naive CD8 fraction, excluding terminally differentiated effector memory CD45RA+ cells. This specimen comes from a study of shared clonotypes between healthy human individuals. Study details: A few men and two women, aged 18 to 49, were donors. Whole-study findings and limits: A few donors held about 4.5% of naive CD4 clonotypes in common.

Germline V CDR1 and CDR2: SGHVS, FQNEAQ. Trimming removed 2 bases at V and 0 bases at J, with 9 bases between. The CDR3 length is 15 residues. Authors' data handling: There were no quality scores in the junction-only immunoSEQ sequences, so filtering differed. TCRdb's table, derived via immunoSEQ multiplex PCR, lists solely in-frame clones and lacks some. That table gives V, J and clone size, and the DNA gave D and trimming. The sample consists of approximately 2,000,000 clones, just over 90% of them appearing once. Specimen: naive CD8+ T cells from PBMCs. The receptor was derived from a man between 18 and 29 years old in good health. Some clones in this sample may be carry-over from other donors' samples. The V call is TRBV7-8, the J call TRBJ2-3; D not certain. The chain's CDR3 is CASSLLLSSTDTQYF. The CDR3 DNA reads TGTGCCAGCAGCTTACTGCTATCTAGCACAGATACGCAGTATTTT.